The text below deals with one T cell receptor (beta chain). No antigen is known for it. Germline CDR1 MNHEY, CDR2 SMNVEV (reference sequence). Trimming left V 6 bases short and J 0 bases short, with 8 bases between. The CDR3 spans 14 residues. The sample comes from a study of OX40 agonist ivuxolimab in advanced cancers. Study background: An anti-OX40 (CD134) antibody with agonistic activity, ivuxolimab, was administered to patients. From 23 to 79 years was the age range, with a mean of around 60 years, and roughly 83% were male. General observations from the study: Clonal expansion in partial responders at 0.1-3.0 mg/kg ranked among the lowest.

TCRdb keeps only in-frame clones here, not all; method: immunoSEQ multiplex PCR. The data show approximately 70,000 clones, 85% to 95% seen once. The sequenced sample was CD4+ or CD8+ T cells sorted from blood, obtained in a trial of the OX40 agonist ivuxolimab. The rearrangement uses TRBV27 and TRBJ1-4; the D is unclear. The receptor's source is an adult with an advanced solid tumor such as melanoma, head and neck, liver or kidney cancer. CDR3 amino acids: CASSHAATNEKLFF. The CDR3 DNA reads as TGTGCCAGCAGCCACGCCGCAACTAATGAAAAACTGTTTTTT.